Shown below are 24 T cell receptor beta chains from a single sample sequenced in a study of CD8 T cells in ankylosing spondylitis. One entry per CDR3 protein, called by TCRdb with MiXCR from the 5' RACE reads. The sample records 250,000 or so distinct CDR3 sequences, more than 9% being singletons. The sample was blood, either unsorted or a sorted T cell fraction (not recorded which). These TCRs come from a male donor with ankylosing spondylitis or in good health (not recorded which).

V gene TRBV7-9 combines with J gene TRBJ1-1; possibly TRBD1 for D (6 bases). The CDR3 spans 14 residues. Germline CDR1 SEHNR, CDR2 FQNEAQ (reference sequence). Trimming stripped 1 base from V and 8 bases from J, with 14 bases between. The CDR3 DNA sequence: TGTGCCAGCAGCTTAGAGGTCGCCCAGGGGGAAGCTTTCTTT. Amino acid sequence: CASSLEVAQGEAFF.

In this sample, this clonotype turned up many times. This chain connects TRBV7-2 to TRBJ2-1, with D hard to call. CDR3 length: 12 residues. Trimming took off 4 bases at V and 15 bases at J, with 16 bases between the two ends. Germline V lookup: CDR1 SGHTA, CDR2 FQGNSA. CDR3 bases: TGTGCCAGCAGCTCCGTCGGGTGGGTCCCGTTCTTC. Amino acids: CASSSVGWVPFF.

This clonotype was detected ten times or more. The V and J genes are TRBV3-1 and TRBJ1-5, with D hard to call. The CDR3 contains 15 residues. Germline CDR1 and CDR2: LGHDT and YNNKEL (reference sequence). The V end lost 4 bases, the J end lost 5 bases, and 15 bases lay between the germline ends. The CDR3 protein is CASSRSQREDQPQHF. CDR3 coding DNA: TGTGCCAGCAGCCGGTCCCAGCGGGAAGATCAGCCCCAGCATTTT.

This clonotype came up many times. CDR3 sequence reads: CAWSVGREQFF. The CDR3 DNA sequence: TGTGCCTGGAGTGTAGGGCGGGAGCAGTTCTTC. The chain combines TRBV30 with TRBJ2-1; D is ambiguous. V was clipped by 0 bases and J by 10 bases, with 7 bases between them. Germline CDR1 reads GTSNPN; CDR2 reads SVGIG (reference sequence). The CDR3 extends over 11 amino acids.

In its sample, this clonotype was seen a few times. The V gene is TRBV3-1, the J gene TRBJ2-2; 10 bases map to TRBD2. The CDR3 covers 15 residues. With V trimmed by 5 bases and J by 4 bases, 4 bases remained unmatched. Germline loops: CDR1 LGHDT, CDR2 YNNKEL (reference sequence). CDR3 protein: CASSASGRGTGELFF. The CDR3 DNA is TGTGCCAGCAGCGCTAGCGGGAGAGGCACCGGGGAGCTGTTTTTT.

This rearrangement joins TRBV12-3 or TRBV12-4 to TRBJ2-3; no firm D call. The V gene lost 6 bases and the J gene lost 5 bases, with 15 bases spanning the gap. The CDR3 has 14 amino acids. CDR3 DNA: TGTGCCAGCAGCCTAGGGTTGATAGGAGATACGCAGTATTTT. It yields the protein CASSLGLIGDTQYF.

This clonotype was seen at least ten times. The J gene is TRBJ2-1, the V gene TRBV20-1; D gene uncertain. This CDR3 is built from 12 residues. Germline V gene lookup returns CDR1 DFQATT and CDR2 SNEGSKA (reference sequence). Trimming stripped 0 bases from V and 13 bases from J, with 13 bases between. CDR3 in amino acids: CSARDPGSDQFF. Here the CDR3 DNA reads TGCAGTGCTAGAGATCCCGGATCGGATCAGTTCTTC.

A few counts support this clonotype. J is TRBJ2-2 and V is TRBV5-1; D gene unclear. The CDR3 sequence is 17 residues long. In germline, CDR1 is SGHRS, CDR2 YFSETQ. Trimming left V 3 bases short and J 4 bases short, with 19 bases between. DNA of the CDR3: TGCGCCAGCAGCTCAGATCCCCCTGACACTATCACCGGGGAGCTGTTTTTT. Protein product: CASSSDPPDTITGELFF.

CDR3 nucleotide sequence: TGTGCCTGGACCGCGGGGGGGACAGATACGCAGTATTTT. It codes for CAWTAGGTDTQYF. The rearrangement uses TRBV30 and TRBJ2-3; TRBD2 matches at 9 bases. Germline V CDR1 and CDR2: GTSNPN, SVGIG (reference sequence). Germline trimming cut 4 bases from V and 3 bases from J; bases unmatched to any gene: 2. The CDR3 totals 13 residues. The full variable domain, rest sourced from reference TRBV30 and TRBJ2-3, is SQTIHQWPATLVQPVGSPLSLECTVEGTSNPNLYWYRQAAGRGLQLLFYSVGIGQISSEVPQNLSASRPQDRQFILSSKKLLLSDSGFYLCAWTAGGTDTQYFGPGTRLTVL.

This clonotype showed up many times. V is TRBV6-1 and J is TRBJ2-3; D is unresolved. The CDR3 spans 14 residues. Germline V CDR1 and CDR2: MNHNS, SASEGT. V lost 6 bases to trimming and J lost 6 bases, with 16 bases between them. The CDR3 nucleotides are TGTGCCAGCAGCCTGCTACGGTTACCCGATACGCAGTATTTT. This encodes CASSLLRLPDTQYF.

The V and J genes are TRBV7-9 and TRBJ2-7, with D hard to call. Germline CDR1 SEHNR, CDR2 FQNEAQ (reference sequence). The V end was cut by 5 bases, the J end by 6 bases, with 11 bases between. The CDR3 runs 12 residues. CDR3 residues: CASSHDFAEQYF. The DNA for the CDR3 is TGTGCCAGCAGCCACGACTTCGCCGAGCAGTACTTC.

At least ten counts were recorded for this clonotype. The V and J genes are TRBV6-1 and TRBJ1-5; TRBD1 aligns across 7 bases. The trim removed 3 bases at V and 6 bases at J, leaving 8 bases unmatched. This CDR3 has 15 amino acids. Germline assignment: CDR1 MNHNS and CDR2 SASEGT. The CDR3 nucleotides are TGTGCCAGCAGTGACCGGGGGACAGTAAGTCAGCCCCAGCATTTT. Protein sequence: CASSDRGTVSQPQHF.

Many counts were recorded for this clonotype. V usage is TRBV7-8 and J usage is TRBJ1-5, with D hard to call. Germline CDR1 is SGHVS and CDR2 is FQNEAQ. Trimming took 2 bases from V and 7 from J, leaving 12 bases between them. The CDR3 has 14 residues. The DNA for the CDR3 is TGTGCCAGCAGCTTAAATCGGCTGGGCCAGCCCCAGCATTTT. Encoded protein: CASSLNRLGQPQHF.

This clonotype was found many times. The CDR3 protein is CASSPRQGMVETQYF. The CDR3 region has the DNA TGTGCCAGCAGCCCCCGACAGGGGATGGTAGAGACCCAGTACTTC. The V and J genes are TRBV7-2 and TRBJ2-5; 8 bases align to TRBD1. The CDR3 consists of 15 residues. V gave up 5 bases and J gave up 4 bases; unmatched junction bases: 9. The germline V gene encodes CDR1 SGHTA and CDR2 FQGNSA.

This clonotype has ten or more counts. This CDR3 reads CASRPGNTGELFF. DNA for the CDR3: TGTGCCAGCAGGCCAGGGAACACCGGGGAGCTGTTTTTT. The chain carries TRBV6-1 and TRBJ2-2; D gene unclear. Trimming removed 6 bases at V and 1 base at J, with 6 bases between. Germline V CDR1 and CDR2: MNHNS, SASEGT. The CDR3 consists of 13 residues.

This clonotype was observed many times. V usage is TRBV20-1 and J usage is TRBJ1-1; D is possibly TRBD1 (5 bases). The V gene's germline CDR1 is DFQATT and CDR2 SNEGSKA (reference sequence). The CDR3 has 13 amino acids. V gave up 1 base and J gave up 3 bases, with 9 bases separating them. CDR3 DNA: TGCAGTGCTAGAGGGGGGGGGGACACTGAAGCTTTCTTT. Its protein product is CSARGGGDTEAFF.

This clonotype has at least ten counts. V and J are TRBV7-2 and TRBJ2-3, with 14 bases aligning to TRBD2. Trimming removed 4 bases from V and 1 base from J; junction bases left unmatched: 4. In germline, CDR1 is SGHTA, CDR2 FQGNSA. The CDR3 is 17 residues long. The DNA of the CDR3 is TGTGCCAGCAGCTCCCGACTAGCGGGGGGGCGCACAGATACGCAGTATTTT. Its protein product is CASSSRLAGGRTDTQYF.

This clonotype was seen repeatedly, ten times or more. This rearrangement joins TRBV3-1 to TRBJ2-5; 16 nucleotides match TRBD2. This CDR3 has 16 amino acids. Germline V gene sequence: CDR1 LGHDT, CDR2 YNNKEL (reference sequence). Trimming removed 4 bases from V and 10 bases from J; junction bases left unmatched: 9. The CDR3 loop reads CASSRSGTSGRADQYF. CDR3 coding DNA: TGTGCCAGCAGCCGATCTGGGACTAGCGGGAGGGCCGACCAGTACTTC.

The CDR3 sequence: CASSLGQGFEAFF. The CDR3 region has the DNA TGTGCCAGCAGCTTAGGGCAGGGCTTTGAAGCTTTCTTT. The V and J genes are TRBV7-6 and TRBJ1-1; D perhaps matches TRBD1 (5 bases). V dropped 1 base and J dropped 7 bases, with 10 bases sitting between them. The V gene's germline CDR1 is SGHVS and CDR2 FNYEAQ. There are 13 residues in the CDR3.

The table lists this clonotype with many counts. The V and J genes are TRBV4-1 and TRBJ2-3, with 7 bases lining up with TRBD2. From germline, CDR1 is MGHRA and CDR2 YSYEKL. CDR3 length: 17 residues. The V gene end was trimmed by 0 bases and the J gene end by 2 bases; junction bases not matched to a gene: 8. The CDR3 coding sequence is TGCGCCAGCAGCCAAGATCGAGCGGGGCTTACCACAGATACGCAGTATTTT. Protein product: CASSQDRAGLTTDTQYF.

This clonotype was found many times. The CDR3 DNA follows: TGTGCCAGCAGTGAAGCTGTGGGGCCCACTGAAGCTTTCTTT. Its translation: CASSEAVGPTEAFF. This chain joins TRBV2 and TRBJ1-1, with D tentatively TRBD1 (5 bases). Germline V CDR1 and CDR2: SNHLY, FYNNEI. CDR3 size: 14 residues. Trimming took off 0 bases at V and 4 bases at J, with 9 bases between the two ends.

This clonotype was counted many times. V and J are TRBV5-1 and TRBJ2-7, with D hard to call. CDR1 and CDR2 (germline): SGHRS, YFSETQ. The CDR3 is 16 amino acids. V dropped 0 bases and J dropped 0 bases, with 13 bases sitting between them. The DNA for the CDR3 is TGCGCCAGCAGCTTGGTTGGTGCAGGTACCTCCTACGAGCAGTACTTC. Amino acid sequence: CASSLVGAGTSYEQYF.

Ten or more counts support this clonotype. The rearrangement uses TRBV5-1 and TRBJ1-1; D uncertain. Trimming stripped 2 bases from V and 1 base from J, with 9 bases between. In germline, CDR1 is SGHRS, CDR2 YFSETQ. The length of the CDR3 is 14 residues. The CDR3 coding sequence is TGCGCCAGCAGCTTCCGACCCGAGAACACTGAAGCTTTCTTT. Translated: CASSFRPENTEAFF.

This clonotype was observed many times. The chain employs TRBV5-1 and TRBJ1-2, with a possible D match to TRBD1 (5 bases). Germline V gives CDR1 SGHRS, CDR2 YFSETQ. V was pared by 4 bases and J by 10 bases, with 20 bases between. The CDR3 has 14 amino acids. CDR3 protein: CASSPVGRVFDYTF. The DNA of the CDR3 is TGCGCCAGCAGCCCGGTGGGACGGGTCTTTGACTACACCTTC.